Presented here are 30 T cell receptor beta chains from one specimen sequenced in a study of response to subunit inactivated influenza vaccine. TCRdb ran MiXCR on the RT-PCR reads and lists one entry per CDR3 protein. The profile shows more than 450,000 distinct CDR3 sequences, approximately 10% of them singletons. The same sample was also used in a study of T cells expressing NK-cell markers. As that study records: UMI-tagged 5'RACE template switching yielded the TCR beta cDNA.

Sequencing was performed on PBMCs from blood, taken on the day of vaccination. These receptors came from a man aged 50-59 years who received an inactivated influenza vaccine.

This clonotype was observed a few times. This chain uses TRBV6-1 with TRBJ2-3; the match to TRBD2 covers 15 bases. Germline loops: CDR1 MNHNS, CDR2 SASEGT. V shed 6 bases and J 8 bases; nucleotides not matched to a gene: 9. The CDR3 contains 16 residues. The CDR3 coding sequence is TGTGCCAGCAGCACGGGACTAGCGGGGGGATGGCGTACGCAGTATTTT. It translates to CASSTGLAGGWRTQYF.

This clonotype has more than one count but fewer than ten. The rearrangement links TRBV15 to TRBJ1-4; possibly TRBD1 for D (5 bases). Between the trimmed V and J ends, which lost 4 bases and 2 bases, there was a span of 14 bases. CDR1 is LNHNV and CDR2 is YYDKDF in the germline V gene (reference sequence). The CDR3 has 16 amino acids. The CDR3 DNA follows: TGTGCCACCAGCAAGGAGGGGTGGGACACTAATGAAAAACTGTTTTTT. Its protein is CATSKEGWDTNEKLFF. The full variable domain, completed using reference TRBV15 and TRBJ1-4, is DAMVIQNPRYQVTQFGKPVTLSCSQTLNHNVMYWYQQKSSQAPKLLFHYYDKDFNNEADTPDNFQSRRPNTSFCFLDIRSPGLGDTAMYLCATSKEGWDTNEKLFFGSGTQLSVL.

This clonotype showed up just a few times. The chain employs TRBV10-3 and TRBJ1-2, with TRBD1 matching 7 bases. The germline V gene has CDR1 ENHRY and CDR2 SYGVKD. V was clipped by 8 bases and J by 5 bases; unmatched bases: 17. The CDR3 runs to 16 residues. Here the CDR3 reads CAIGKPQWGTDYGYTF. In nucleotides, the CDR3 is TGTGCCATCGGGAAACCTCAATGGGGGACAGATTATGGCTACACCTTC.

CDR3 region: CASRQEQYF. In nucleotides, the CDR3 is TGTGCCAGCAGACAAGAGCAGTACTTC. V usage is TRBV7-9 and J usage is TRBJ2-7; no definite D call. The CDR3 has 9 residues. Trimming pared 6 bases from V and 7 bases from J, leaving 4 bases between. Looked up from germline, CDR1 is SEHNR and CDR2 is FQNEAQ (reference sequence).

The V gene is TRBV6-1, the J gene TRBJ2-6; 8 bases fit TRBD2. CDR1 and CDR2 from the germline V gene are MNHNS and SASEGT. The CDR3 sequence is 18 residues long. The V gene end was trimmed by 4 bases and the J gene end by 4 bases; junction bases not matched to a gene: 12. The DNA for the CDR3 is TGTGCCAGCAGTGGAGGACTAGCCGCCCTTTCAGGGGCCAACGTCCTGACTTTC. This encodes CASSGGLAALSGANVLTF.

CDR3 residues: CASTHPGGETQYF. The DNA of the CDR3 is TGTGCCAGCACTCATCCAGGGGGAGAGACCCAGTACTTC. The genes are TRBV28 and TRBJ2-5; TRBD1 aligns across 7 bases. CDR3 length: 13 residues. J gave up 4 bases and V 7 bases, and 6 bases lay outside the gene matches. Germline assignment: CDR1 MDHEN and CDR2 SYDVKM.

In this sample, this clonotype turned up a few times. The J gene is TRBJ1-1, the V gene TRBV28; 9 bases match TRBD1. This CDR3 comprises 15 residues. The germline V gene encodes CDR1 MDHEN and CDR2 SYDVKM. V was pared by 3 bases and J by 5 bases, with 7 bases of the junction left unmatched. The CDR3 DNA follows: TGTGCCAGCAGTTTGATCGGGACAGGGAGTACTGAAGCTTTCTTT. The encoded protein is CASSLIGTGSTEAFF.

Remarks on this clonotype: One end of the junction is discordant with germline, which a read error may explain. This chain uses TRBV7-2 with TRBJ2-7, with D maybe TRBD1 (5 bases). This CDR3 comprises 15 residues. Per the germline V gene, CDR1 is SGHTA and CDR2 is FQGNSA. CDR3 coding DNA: TGTGCCACCAGCAGAGACAGAGTCCAAGCCTACGAGCAGTACTTC. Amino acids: CATSRDRVQAYEQYF.

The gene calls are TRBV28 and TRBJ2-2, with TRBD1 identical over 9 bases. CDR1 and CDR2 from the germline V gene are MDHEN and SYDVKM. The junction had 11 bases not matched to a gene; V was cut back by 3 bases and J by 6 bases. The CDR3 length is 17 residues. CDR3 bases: TGTGCCAGCAGTTTGATTGCCGGGACAGGGACACCCGGGGAGCTGTTTTTT. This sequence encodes CASSLIAGTGTPGELFF.

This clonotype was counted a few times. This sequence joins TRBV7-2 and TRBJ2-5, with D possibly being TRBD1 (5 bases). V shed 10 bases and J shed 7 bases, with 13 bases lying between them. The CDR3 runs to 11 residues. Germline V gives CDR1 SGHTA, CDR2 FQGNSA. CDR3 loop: CATRDLGTQYF. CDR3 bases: TGTGCCACCAGGGATTTGGGGACCCAGTACTTC.

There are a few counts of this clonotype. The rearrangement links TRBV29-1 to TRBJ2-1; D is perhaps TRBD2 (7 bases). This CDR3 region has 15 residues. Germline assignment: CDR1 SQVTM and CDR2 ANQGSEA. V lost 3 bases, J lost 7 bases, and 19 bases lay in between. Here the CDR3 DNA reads TGCAGCGTTGATTCGGGGGGCAATGGGGTTAATGAGCAGTTCTTC. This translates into CSVDSGGNGVNEQFF.

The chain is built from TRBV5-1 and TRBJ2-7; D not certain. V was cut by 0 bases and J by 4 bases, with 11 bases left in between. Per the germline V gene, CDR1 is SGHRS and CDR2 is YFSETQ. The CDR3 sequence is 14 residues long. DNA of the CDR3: TGCGCCAGCAGCTTGGTTATAGGACCATACGAGCAGTACTTC. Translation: CASSLVIGPYEQYF.

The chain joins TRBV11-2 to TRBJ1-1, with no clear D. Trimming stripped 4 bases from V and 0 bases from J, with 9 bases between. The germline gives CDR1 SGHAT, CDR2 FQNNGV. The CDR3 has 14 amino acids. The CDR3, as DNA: TGTGCCAGCAGCTCCACCCCAATGAACACTGAAGCTTTCTTT. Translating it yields CASSSTPMNTEAFF.

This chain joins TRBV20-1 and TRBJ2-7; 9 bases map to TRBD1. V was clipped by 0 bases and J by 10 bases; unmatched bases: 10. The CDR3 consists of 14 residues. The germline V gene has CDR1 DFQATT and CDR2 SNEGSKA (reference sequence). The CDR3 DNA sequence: TGCAGTGCTAGAGAGACGGGACAGGGTTCTTTCCAGTACTTC. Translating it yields CSARETGQGSFQYF.

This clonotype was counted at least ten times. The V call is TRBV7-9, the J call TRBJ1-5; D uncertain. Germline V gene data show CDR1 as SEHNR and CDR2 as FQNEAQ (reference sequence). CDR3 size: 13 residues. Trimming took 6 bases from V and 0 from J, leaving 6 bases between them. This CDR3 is CASSFYSNQPQHF. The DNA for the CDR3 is TGTGCCAGCAGTTTTTATAGCAATCAGCCCCAGCATTTT.

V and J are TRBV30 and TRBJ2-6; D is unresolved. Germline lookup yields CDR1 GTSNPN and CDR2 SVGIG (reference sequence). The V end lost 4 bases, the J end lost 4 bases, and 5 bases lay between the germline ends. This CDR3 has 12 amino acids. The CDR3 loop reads CAWTVGANVLTF. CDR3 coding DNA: TGTGCCTGGACGGTCGGGGCCAACGTCCTGACTTTC.

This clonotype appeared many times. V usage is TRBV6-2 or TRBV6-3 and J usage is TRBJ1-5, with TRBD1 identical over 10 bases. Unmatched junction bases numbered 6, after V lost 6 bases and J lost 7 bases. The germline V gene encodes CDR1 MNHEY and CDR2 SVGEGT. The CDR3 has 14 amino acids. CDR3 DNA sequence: TGTGCCAGCAGCACGACAGGGGGCTGGCAGCCCCAGCATTTT. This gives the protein CASSTTGGWQPQHF.

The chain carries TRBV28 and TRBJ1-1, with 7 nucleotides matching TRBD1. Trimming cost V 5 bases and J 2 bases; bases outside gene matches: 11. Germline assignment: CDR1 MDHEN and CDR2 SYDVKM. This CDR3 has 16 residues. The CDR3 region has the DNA TGTGCCAGCAGTGCCTCATCCGGGACAGATAACACTGAAGCTTTCTTT. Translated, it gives CASSASSGTDNTEAFF.

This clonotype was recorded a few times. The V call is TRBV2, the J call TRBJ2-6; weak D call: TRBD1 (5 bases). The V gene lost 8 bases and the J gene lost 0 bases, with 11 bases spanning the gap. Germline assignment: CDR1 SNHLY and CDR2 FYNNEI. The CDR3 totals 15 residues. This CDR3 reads CASGAGFSGANVLTF. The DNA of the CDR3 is TGTGCCAGCGGGGCAGGCTTCTCTGGGGCCAACGTCCTGACTTTC.

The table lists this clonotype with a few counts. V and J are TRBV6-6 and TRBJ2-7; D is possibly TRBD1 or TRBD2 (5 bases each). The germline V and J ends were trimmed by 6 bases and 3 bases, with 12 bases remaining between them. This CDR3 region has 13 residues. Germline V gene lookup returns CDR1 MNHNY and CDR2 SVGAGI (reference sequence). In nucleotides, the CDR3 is TGTGCCAGCAGCCGAGGGGTGTACTACGAGCAGTACTTC. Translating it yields CASSRGVYYEQYF.

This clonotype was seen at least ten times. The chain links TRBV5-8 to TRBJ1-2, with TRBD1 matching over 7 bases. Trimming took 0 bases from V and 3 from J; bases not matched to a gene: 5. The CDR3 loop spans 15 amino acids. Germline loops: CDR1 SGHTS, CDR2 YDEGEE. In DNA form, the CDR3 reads TGTGCCAGCAGCTTGGTCCGGACAGGTGACTATGGCTACACCTTC. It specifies CASSLVRTGDYGYTF.

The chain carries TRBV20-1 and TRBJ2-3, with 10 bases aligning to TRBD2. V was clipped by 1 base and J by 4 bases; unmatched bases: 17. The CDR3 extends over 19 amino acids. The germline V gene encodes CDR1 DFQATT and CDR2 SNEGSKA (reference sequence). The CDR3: CSARVGPWASGRFADTQYF. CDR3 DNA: TGCAGTGCTAGAGTGGGTCCGTGGGCTAGCGGGAGATTTGCAGATACGCAGTATTTT.

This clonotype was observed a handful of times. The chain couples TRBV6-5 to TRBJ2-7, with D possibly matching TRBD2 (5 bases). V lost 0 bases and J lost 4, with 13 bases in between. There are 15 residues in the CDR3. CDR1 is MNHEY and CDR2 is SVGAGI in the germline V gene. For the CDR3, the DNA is TGTGCCAGCAGTTACTCGATAGGGAGAAATTACGAGCAGTACTTC. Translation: CASSYSIGRNYEQYF.

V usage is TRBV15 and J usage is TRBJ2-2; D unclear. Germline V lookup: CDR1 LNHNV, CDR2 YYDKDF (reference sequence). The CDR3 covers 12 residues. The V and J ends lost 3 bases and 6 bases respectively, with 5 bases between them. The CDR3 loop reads CATSRVPGELFF. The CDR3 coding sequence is TGTGCCACCAGCAGGGTTCCCGGGGAGCTGTTTTTT.

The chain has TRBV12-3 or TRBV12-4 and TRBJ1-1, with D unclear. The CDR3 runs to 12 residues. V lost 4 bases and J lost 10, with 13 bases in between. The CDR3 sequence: CASSSGTLVAFF. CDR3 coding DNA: TGTGCCAGCAGTTCTGGTACATTAGTAGCTTTCTTT.

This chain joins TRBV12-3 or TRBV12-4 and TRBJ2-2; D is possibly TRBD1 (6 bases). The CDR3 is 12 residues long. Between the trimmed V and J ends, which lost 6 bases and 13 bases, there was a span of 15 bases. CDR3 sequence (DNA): TGTGCCAGCAGATTGGGGGCTTTGGGGCTGTTTTTT. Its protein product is CASRLGALGLFF.

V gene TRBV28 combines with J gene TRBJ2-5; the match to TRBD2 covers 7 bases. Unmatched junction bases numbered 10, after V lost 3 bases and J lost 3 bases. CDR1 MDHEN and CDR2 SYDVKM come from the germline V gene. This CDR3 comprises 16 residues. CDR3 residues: CASSLFGLGDEETQYF. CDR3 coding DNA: TGTGCCAGCAGTTTGTTTGGACTAGGGGATGAAGAGACCCAGTACTTC.

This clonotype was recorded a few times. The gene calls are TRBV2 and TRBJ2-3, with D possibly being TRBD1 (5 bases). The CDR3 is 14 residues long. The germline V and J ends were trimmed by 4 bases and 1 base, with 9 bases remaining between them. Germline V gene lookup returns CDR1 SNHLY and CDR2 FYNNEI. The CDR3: CASSGGRGTDTQYF. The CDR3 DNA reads TGTGCCAGCAGTGGGGGCAGGGGCACAGATACGCAGTATTTT.

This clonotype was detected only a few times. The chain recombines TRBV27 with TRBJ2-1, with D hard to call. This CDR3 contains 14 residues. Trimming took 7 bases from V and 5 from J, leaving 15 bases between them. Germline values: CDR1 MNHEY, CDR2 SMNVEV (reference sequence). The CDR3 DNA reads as TGTGCCAGCAAGGGCGGTCTGATGGACAATGAGCAGTTCTTC. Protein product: CASKGGLMDNEQFF.

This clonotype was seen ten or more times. The CDR3: CASSSFIIRTGGIYGYTF. DNA of the CDR3: TGTGCCAGCAGTTCTTTCATCATTCGGACAGGGGGCATCTATGGCTACACCTTC. The rearrangement uses TRBV28 and TRBJ1-2; 11 bases agree with TRBD1. The CDR3 covers 18 residues. Germline V gives CDR1 MDHEN, CDR2 SYDVKM. V shed 4 bases and J 4 bases; nucleotides not matched to a gene: 14.